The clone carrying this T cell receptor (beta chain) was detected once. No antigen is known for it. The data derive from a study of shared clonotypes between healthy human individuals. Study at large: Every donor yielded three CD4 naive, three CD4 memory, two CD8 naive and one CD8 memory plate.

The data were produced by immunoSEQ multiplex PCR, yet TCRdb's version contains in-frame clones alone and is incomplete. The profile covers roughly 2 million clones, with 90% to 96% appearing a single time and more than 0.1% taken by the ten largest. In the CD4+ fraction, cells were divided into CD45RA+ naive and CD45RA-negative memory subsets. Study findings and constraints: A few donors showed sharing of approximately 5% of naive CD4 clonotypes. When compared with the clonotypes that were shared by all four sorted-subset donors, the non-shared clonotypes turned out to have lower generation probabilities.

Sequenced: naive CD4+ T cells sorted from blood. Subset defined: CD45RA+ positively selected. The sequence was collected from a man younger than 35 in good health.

In nucleotides, the CDR3 is TGTGCCAGTAGCTTTGACCGGAGCTCCTATAATTCACCCCTCCACTTT. Encoded protein: CASSFDRSSYNSPLHF. V usage is TRBV19 and J usage is TRBJ1-6; no firm D call. The CDR3 sequence is 16 residues long. The V and J ends lost 6 bases and 0 bases respectively, with 12 bases between them. The germline V gene encodes CDR1 LNHDA and CDR2 SQIVND (reference sequence).